These T cell receptor beta chains were read from a single sample in a study of blood T cell repertoires in COVID-19. Only in-frame clones appear in the TCRdb table, and some are missing; sequencing was by immunoSEQ multiplex PCR. The sample records roughly 22,000 clones, about 81% being singletons. Input material: peripheral blood. The receptors stem from a human donor in a cohort sampled during active COVID-19. The CDR3 runs from the conserved cysteine through the conserved F or W. The order of the fields is V gene, clone size, D gene, J gene, CDR3 protein, CDR3 DNA. D genes are given only for firm matches. Some rows have no size entry. The others give once, few or many, or a class for an expanded clone.

TRBV5-1	-	TRBD2	TRBJ2-1	CASSFTVSGSSNEQFF	TGCGCCAGCAGCTTTACCGTTAGCGGGAGTTCTAATGAGCAGTTCTTC
TRBV12-2	-	-	TRBJ1-1	CASRPSGQGADNTEAFF	TGTGCAAGTCGCCCGTCGGGACAGGGGGCGGATAACACTGAAGCTTTCTTT
TRBV19	-	-	TRBJ2-4	CASSDPGENIQYF	TGTGCCAGTAGTGACCCCGGGGAAAACATTCAGTACTTC
TRBV28	-	TRBD1	TRBJ2-7	CASSPRDRSYEQYF	TGTGCCAGCAGTCCCAGGGACAGGAGCTACGAGCAGTACTTC
TRBV27	-	TRBD1	TRBJ2-7	CASSLGDRGLSYEQYF	TGTGCCAGCAGTTTAGGTGACAGGGGGCTTTCCTACGAGCAGTACTTC
TRBV5-1	few	-	TRBJ2-7	CASSAIDGGAYEQYF	TGCGCCAGCAGCGCAATCGACGGGGGTGCCTACGAGCAGTACTTC
TRBV5-1	-	-	TRBJ2-2	CASSHRPSVGDTGELFF	TGCGCCAGCAGCCACCGACCCAGCGTAGGGGACACCGGGGAGCTGTTTTTT
TRBV29-1	once	TRBD1	TRBJ2-5	CSVGGQGAQTQYF	TGCAGCGTTGGGGGACAGGGGGCACAGACCCAGTACTTC
TRBV5-4	-	-	TRBJ1-1	CASSPQGRSTEAFF	TGTGCCAGCAGTCCACAGGGAAGGAGCACTGAAGCTTTCTTT
TRBV9	-	-	TRBJ1-3	CASSSDIGGTGNTIYF	TGTGCCAGCAGCTCCGATATAGGGGGAACTGGAAACACCATATATTTT
TRBV6-1	-	TRBD1	TRBJ2-7	CASSEEDRRYRGVHEQYF	TGTGCCAGCAGTGAAGAAGACCGACGATACAGGGGGGTCCACGAGCAGTACTTC
TRBV7-9	once	-	TRBJ2-2	CASTSRRGQSIGELFF	TGTGCCAGCACCTCCAGGCGGGGGCAGTCCATCGGGGAGCTGTTTTTT
TRBV6-6	-	TRBD2	TRBJ2-3	CATSPGGTSTDTQYF	TGTGCCACGTCCCCGGGAGGAACTAGCACAGATACGCAGTATTTT
TRBV7-2	-	-	TRBJ2-1	CASSLEAGRGEQFF	TGTGCCAGCAGCTTAGAGGCTGGCCGCGGTGAGCAGTTCTTC
TRBV28	-	-	TRBJ2-4	CASSFFGEWAKNIQYF	TGTGCCAGCAGTTTTTTCGGGGAGTGGGCCAAAAACATTCAGTACTTC
TRBV6-5	once	TRBD1	TRBJ2-1	CASSYSPDRAYNEQFF	TGTGCCAGCAGTTACTCTCCGGACAGGGCCTACAATGAGCAGTTCTTC
TRBV7-9	few	TRBD1	TRBJ2-7	CASSSPGQGAYEQYF	TGTGCCAGCAGCTCACCGGGACAGGGGGCCTACGAGCAGTACTTC
TRBV7-9	once	TRBD1	TRBJ2-2	CASSPGTGVTGELFF	TGTGCCAGCAGCCCCGGGACAGGGGTTACCGGGGAGCTGTTTTTT
TRBV28	-	-	TRBJ2-5	CATRGASETQYF	TGTGCCACCAGGGGGGCCAGTGAGACCCAGTACTTC
TRBV4-1	-	-	TRBJ1-4	CASSQKRQTTNEKLFF	TGCGCCAGCAGCCAAAAGAGGCAAACAACTAATGAAAAACTGTTTTTT
TRBV7-8	-	TRBD2	TRBJ2-7	CASSPEGLAGNEQYF	TGTGCCAGCAGCCCCGAGGGTCTAGCGGGGAACGAGCAGTACTTC
TRBV2	-	-	TRBJ1-1	CASSEAENTEAFF	TGTGCCAGCAGTGAGGCAGAGAACACTGAAGCTTTCTTT
TRBV7-2	few	-	TRBJ1-2	CASDLASYGYTF	TGTGCCAGCGATCTAGCCTCCTATGGCTACACCTTC
TRBV21-1	-	-	TRBJ2-1	CARRRGRDEQFF	TGTGCCAGGAGGCGGGGTAGGGATGAGCAGTTCTTC
TRBV6-5	-	-	TRBJ2-5	CASSPGQQETQYF	TGTGCCAGCAGTCCCGGACAGCAAGAGACCCAGTACTTC
TRBV7-3	-	-	TRBJ2-5	CASSPNPGARETQYF	TGTGCCAGCAGCCCAAACCCAGGGGCTAGGGAGACCCAGTACTTC
TRBV12-5	-	TRBD1	TRBJ1-5	CASGAFSGTGGRQPQHF	TGTGCTAGTGGTGCATTTTCCGGGACAGGGGGCCGGCAGCCCCAGCATTTT
TRBV7-8	-	TRBD1	TRBJ1-1	CASSSGQGLWEAFF	TGTGCCAGCAGCTCGGGACAGGGCCTTTGGGAAGCTTTCTTT
TRBV19	-	-	TRBJ1-2	CAIRDPGNYGYTF	TGTGCCATTAGAGACCCAGGGAACTATGGCTACACCTTC
TRBV6-6	-	TRBD1	TRBJ2-5	CASGRDRGMGKTQYF	TGTGCCAGCGGGAGGGACAGGGGGATGGGGAAGACCCAGTACTTC
TRBV4-3	-	TRBD2	TRBJ2-6	CASSQDGGVSGANVLTF	TGCGCCAGCAGCCAAGATGGGGGGGTCTCTGGGGCCAACGTCCTGACTTTC
TRBV27	-	-	TRBJ2-7	CASSTTGTPAYEQYF	TGTGCCAGCAGTACCACCGGGACTCCAGCCTACGAGCAGTACTTC
TRBV14	-	TRBD2	TRBJ2-1	CASSQTHLKRGGLFYNEQFF	TGTGCCAGCAGCCAAACACATTTAAAGCGGGGGGGCTTATTCTACAATGAGCAGTTCTTC
TRBV24-1	-	TRBD1	TRBJ2-2	CAIGTDNTGELFF	TGTGCCATCGGGACAGACAACACCGGGGAGCTGTTTTTT
TRBV7-9	few	-	TRBJ1-2	CASSSQWRSYGYTF	TGTGCCAGCAGCTCACAGTGGAGGAGCTATGGCTACACCTTC